This TCR beta chain was observed in a study of radiotherapy plus CTLA-4 blockade in lung cancer. Study details: Of the patients, about 20% showed objective responses and around 32% attained disease control.

Data came from immunoSEQ multiplex PCR; TCRdb stores just in-frame clones and leaves some out. The data contain tens of thousands of clones, about 79% of them seen just once; the ten biggest clones take up more than 3.5%. Participants had chemo-refractory metastatic non-small-cell lung cancer and were treated with focal radiation plus ipilimumab CTLA-4 blockade. CDR3 size: 14 residues. After removal of 9 bases from V and 1 base from J, the junction contained 7 bases not matched to a gene. Germline V gene lookup returns CDR1 SGDLS and CDR2 YYNGEE. The clonotype originates from a human donor with non-small cell lung cancer who had a partial response to radiotherapy plus ipilimumab. Some clones in this sample may be carry-over from other donors' samples. V is TRBV9 and J is TRBJ1-3; 7 bases agree with TRBD1. The sample in question was peripheral blood, obtained from a patient treated with radiotherapy plus ipilimumab. Here the CDR3 reads CATGTDSSGNTIYF. The DNA for the CDR3 is TGTGCCACCGGGACAGACTCATCTGGAAACACCATATATTTT. Variable domain in full (rest from reference TRBV9 and TRBJ1-3): DSGVTQTPKHLITATGQRVTLRCSPRSGDLSVYWYQQSLDQGLQFLIQYYNGEERAKGNILERFSAQQFPDLHSELNLSSLELGDSALYFCATGTDSSGNTIYFGEGSWLTVV.